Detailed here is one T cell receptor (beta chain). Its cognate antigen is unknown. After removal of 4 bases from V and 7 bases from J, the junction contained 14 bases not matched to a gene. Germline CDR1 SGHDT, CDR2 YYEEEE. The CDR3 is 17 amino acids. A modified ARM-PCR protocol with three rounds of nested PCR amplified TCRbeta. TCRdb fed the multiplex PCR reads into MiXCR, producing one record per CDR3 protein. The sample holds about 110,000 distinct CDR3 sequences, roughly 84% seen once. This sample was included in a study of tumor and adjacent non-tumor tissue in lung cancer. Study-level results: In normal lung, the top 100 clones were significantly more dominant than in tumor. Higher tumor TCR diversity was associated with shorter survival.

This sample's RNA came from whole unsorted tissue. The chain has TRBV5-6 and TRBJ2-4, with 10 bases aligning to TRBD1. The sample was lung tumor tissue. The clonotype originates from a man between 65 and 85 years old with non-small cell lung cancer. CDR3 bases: TGTGCCAGCAGCGATACCGGGACAGGGGTCGTTGGTAACATTCAGTACTTC. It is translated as CASSDTGTGVVGNIQYF.